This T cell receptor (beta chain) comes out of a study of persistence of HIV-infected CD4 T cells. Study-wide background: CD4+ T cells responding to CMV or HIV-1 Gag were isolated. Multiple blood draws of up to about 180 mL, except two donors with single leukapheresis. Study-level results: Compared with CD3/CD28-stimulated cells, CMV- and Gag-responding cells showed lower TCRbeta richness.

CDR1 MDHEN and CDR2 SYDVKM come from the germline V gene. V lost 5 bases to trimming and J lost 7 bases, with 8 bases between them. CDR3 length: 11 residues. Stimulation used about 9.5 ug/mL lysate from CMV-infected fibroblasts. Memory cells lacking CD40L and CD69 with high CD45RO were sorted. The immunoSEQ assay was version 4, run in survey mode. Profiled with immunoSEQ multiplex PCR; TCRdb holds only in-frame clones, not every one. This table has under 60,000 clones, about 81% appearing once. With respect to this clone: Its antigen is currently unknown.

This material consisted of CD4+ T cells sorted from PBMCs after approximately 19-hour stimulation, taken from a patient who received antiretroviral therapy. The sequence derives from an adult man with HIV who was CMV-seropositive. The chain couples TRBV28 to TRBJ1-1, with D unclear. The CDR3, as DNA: TGTGCCAGCAGTAGTGCGCGTGAAGCTTTCTTT. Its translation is CASSSAREAFF.